This TCR beta chain came from a study of T cell responses to AZD1222 COVID-19 vaccine. Germline assignment: CDR1 MRHNA and CDR2 SNTAGT. There are 14 residues in the CDR3. Deletions cut 5 bases from V and 4 bases from J, with 14 bases between. The study's findings and limits: There were mostly white British donors and more females than males, and clonal diversity was possibly underestimated. Targeting of unmutated variant regions was reportedly seen in nearly half of spike-specific TCRs. Only a handful of AZD1222 recipients tested seropositive at baseline. Spike-specific TCR breadth and depth went up after people got two AZD1222 doses.

Method: immunoSEQ multiplex PCR; TCRdb's copy keeps in-frame clones and lacks some. The profile shows 110,000 to 150,000 clones, 70% to 90% of them singletons. As to this clone: The antigen remains undetermined.

Sample: peripheral blood, taken on day 0 of AZD1222 vaccination. The source of this sequence is an adult in good health. The rearrangement links TRBV6-4 to TRBJ1-2; D gene uncertain. The CDR3 sequence is CASSQVEGLYGYTF. The CDR3 coding sequence is TGTGCCAGCAGTCAGGTCGAGGGCCTCTATGGCTACACCTTC.